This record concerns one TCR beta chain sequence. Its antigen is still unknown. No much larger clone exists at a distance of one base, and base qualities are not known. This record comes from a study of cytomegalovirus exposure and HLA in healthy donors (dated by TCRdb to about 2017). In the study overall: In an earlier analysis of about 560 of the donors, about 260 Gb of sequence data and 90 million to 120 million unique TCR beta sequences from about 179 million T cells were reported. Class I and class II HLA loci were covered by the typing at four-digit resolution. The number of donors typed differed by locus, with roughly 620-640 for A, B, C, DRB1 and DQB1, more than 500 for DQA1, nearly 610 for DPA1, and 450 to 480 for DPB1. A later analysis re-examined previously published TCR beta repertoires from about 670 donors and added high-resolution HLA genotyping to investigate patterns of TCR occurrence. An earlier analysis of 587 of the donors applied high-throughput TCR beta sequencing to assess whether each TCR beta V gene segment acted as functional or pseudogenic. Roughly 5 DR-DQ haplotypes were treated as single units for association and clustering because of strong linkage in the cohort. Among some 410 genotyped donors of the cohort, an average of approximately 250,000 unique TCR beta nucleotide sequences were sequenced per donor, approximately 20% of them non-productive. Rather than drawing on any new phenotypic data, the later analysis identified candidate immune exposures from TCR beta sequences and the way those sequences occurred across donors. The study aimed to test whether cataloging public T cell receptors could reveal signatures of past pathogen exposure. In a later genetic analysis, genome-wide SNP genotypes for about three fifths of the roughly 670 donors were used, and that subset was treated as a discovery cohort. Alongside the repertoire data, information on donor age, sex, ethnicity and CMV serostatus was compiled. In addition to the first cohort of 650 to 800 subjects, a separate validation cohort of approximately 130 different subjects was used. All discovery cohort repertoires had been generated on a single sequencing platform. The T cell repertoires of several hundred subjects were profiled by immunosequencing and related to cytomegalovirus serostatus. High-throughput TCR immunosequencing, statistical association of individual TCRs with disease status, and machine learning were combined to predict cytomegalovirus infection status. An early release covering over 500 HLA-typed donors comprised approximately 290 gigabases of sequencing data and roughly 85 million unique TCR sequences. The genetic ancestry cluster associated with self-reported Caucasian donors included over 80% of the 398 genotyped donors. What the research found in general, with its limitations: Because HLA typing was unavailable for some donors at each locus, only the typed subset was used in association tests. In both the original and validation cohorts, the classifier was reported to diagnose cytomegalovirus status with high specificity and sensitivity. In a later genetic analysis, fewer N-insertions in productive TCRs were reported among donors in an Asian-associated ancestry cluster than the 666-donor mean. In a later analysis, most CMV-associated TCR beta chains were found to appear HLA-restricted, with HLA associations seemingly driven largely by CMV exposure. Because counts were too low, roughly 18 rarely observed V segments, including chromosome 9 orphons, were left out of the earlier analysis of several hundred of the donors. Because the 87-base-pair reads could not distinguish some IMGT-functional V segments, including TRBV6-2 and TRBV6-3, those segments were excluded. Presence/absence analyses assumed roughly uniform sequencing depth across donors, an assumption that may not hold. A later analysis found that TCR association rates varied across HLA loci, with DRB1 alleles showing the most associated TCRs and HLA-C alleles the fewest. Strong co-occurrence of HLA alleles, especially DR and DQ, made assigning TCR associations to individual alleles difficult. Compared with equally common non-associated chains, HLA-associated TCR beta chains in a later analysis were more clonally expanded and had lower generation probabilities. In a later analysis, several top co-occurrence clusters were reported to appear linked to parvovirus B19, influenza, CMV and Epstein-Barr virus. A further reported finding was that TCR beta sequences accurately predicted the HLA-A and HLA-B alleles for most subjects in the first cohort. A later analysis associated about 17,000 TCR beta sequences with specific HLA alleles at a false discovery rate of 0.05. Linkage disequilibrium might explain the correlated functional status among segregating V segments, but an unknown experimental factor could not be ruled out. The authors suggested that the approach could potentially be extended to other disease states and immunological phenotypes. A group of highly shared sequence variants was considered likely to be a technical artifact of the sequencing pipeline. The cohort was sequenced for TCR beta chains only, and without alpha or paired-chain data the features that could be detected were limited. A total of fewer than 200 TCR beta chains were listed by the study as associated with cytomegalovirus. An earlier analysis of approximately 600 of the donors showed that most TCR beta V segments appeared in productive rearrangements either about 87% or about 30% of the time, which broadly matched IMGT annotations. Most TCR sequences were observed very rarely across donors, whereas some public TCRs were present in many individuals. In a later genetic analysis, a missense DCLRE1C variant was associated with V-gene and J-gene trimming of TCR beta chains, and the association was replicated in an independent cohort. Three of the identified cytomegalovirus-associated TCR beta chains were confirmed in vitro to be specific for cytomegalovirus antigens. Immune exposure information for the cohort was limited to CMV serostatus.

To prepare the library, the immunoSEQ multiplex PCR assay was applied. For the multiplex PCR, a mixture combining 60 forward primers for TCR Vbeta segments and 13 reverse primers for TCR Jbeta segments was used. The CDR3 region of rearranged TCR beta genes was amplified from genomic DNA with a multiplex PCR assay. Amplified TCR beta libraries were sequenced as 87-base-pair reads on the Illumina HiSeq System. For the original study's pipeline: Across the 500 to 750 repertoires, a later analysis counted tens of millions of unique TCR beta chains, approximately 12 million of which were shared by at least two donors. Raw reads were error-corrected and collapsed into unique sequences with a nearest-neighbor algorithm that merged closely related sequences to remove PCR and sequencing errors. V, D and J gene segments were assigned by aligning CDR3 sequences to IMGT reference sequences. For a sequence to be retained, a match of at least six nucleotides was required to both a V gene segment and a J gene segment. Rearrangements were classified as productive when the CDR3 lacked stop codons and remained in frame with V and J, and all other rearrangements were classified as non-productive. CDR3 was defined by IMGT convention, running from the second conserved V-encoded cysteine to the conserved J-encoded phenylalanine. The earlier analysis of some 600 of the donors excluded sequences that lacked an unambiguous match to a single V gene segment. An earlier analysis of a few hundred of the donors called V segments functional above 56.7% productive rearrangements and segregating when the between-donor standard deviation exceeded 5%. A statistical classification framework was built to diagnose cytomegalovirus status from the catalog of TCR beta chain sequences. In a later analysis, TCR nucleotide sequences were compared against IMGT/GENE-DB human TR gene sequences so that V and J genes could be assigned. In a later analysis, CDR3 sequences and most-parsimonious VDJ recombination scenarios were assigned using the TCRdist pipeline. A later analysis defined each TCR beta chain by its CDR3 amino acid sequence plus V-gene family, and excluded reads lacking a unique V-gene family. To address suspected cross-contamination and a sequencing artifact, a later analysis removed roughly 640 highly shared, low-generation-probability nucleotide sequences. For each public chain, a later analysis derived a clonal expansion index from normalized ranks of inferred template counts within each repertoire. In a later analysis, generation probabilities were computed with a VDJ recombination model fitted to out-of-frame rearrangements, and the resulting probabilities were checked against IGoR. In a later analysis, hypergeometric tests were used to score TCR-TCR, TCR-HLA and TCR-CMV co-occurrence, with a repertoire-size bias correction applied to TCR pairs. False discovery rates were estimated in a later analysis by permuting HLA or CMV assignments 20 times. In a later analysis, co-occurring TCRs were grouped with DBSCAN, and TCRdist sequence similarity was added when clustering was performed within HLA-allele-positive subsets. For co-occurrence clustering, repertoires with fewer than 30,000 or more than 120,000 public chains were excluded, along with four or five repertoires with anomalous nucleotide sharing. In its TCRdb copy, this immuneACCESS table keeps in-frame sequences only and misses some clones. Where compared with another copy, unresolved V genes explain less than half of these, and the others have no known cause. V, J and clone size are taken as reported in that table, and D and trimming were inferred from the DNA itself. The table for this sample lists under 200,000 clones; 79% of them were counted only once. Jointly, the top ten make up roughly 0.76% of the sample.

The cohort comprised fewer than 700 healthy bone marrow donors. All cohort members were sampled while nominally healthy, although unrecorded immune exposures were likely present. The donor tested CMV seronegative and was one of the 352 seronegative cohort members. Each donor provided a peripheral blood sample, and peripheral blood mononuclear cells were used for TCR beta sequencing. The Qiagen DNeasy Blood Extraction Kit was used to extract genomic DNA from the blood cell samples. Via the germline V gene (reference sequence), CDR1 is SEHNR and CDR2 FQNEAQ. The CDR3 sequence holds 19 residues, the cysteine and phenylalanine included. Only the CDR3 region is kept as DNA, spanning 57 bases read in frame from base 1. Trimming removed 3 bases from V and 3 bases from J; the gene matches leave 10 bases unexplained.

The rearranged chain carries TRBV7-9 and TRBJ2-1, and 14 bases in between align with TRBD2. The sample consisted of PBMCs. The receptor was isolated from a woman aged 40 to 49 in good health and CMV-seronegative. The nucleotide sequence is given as TGTGCCAGCAGCTTCCCGGGACTAGCGGGAGAGGGGGACTACAATGAGCAGTTCTTC. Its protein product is CASSFPGLAGEGDYNEQFF.